This is a list of T cell receptor beta chains from one sample in a study of beta chain features in type 1 diabetes. Assay: immunoSEQ multiplex PCR; the TCRdb copy retains only in-frame clones and omits some. In the table there are roughly 500,000 clones, approximately 30% of which are singletons. Sequences were obtained from naive CD4+ T cells from blood. Receptor source: a man aged 18 to 29 in good health. The CDR3 runs from the conserved cysteine through the conserved F or W. The D gene is left open where the match is weak. Part of the rows lack a size; the others show once, few, many or a class for expanded clones.

CASRAGDIQYF TGTGCCAGCAGAGCGGGAGACATTCAGTACTTC TRBJ2-4 TRBV7-2 few 11 TRBD2
CSVSRGGSNEKLFF TGCAGCGTTTCTAGAGGGGGTTCGAATGAAAAACTGTTTTTT TRBJ1-4 TRBV29-1 - 14 -
CASSLVRAYEQYF TGTGCCAGCAGCTTAGTACGGGCCTACGAGCAGTACTTC TRBJ2-7 TRBV11-2 - 13 -
CASSPLRGTFSEQYF TGTGCCAGCTCACCACTCCGCGGGACCTTTAGCGAGCAGTACTTC TRBJ2-7 TRBV18 - 15 -
CAWRFSGLDTGELFF TGTGCCTGGAGGTTTAGCGGGTTGGATACCGGGGAGCTGTTTTTT TRBJ2-2 TRBV30 - 15 TRBD2
CASSPDRGETQYF TGCGCCAGCAGCCCGGACAGGGGAGAGACCCAGTACTTC TRBJ2-5 TRBV5-1 few 13 TRBD1
CSASTGYEQYF TGCAGTGCTAGTACAGGGTACGAGCAGTACTTC TRBJ2-7 TRBV20-1 - 11 -
CASKSSQVEQFF TGTGCCAGCAAGTCTTCGCAAGTCGAGCAGTTCTTC TRBJ2-1 TRBV2 few 12 -
CASSPDRGRETQYF TGTGCCAGCAGCCCCGACAGGGGCAGAGAGACCCAGTACTTC TRBJ2-5 TRBV7-2 few 14 TRBD1
CASSSRDRGREQYF TGTGCCAGCAGCTCCAGGGACAGGGGGCGCGAGCAGTACTTC TRBJ2-7 TRBV28 - 14 TRBD1
CASSPEGWSTEAFF TGTGCCAGCAGCCCGGAGGGCTGGAGCACTGAAGCTTTCTTT TRBJ1-1 TRBV9 - 14 -
CASSEYGGTMNTEAFF TGTGCCAGCAGTGAATACGGGGGAACCATGAACACTGAAGCTTTCTTT TRBJ1-1 TRBV25-1 - 16 -
CASSQVVALREQYF TGCGCCAGCAGCCAAGTCGTAGCTCTCCGCGAGCAGTACTTC TRBJ2-7 TRBV4-1 - 14 -
CASSMGINEQFF TGTGCCAGTAGTATGGGGATCAATGAGCAGTTCTTC TRBJ2-1 TRBV19 - 12 -
CASSEERTGGRETQYF TGTGCCAGCAGTGAAGAACGGACAGGGGGCAGGGAGACCCAGTACTTC TRBJ2-5 TRBV2 - 16 TRBD1
CASSLSQGLQPQHF TGTGCCAGCTCACTGTCTCAGGGTCTTCAGCCCCAGCATTTT TRBJ1-5 TRBV18 - 14 -
CASSKSPGSTDTQYF TGTGCCAGCTCTAAGTCCCCAGGCAGCACAGATACGCAGTATTTT TRBJ2-3 TRBV11-3 - 15 -
CSVDISPHNFGQFF TGCAGCGTTGATATCAGTCCTCACAACTTTGGGCAGTTCTTC TRBJ2-1 TRBV29-1 few 14 -
CASSGQGVNEQYF TGTGCCAGCAGTGGACAGGGTGTCAACGAGCAGTACTTC TRBJ2-7 TRBV25-1 few 13 TRBD1
CASRDSPQETQYF TGTGCCAGCCGAGACAGTCCTCAGGAGACCCAGTACTTC TRBJ2-5 TRBV7-2 - 13 -
CASSVGFQETQYF TGTGCCAGCAGCGTAGGGTTTCAAGAGACCCAGTACTTC TRBJ2-5 TRBV9 - 13 -
CAWAEQGYSYGYTF TGTGCCTGGGCGGAACAGGGCTATAGCTATGGCTACACCTTC TRBJ1-2 TRBV30 - 14 -
CASSGQGTDTQYF TGTGCCAGCAGTGGGCAGGGCACAGATACGCAGTATTTT TRBJ2-3 TRBV2 - 13 -
CASSVGTSGRTDTQYF TGTGCCAGCAGTGTGGGGACTAGCGGGAGGACAGATACGCAGTATTTT TRBJ2-3 TRBV6-1 - 16 TRBD2
CASSLRTGVYYEQYF TGTGCCAGCAGCTTAAGGACAGGAGTCTACTACGAGCAGTACTTC TRBJ2-7 TRBV7-2 - 15 TRBD1
CASSQVGDANEQFF TGTGCCAGCAGCCAGGTCGGGGATGCCAATGAGCAGTTCTTC TRBJ2-1 TRBV4-2 - 14 -
CSVRDMGDTDTQYF TGCAGCGTTAGGGACATGGGGGACACAGATACGCAGTATTTT TRBJ2-3 TRBV29-1 - 14 -
CAWRGQGGLKAFF TGTGCCTGGAGGGGACAGGGAGGTCTGAAAGCTTTCTTT TRBJ1-1 TRBV30 - 13 TRBD1
CASSGQGYTEAFF TGTGCCAGCAGTGGACAGGGATACACTGAAGCTTTCTTT TRBJ1-1 TRBV7-6 few 13 TRBD1
CAWRRGTDNEKLFF TGTGCCTGGAGGCGGGGGACCGATAATGAAAAACTGTTTTTT TRBJ1-4 TRBV30 - 14 -
CASSPQGINTQYF TGTGCCAGCAGCCCACAGGGAATTAATACGCAGTATTTT TRBJ2-3 TRBV5-6 few 13 -
CAVGQANPGELFF TGTGCCGTCGGACAGGCGAACCCCGGGGAGCTGTTTTTT TRBJ2-2 TRBV30 - 13 TRBD1
CASSQVHGRGHEQYF TGTGCCAGCAGCCAAGTCCATGGGAGAGGCCACGAGCAGTACTTC TRBJ2-7 TRBV14 - 15 -
CASSLDRSQETQYF TGTGCCAGCAGCCTGGACAGGTCCCAAGAGACCCAGTACTTC TRBJ2-5 TRBV11-2 few 14 TRBD1
CASSVAGQSYEQYF TGTGCCAGCAGCGTAGCGGGACAGTCCTACGAGCAGTACTTC TRBJ2-7 TRBV9 - 14 TRBD1
CASSLGAGGEFGDIQYF TGCGCCAGCAGCTTGGGGGCCGGCGGGGAGTTTGGTGACATTCAGTACTTC TRBJ2-4 TRBV5-1 few 17 -
CASSGGGRWDQPQHF TGTGCCAGCAGCGGAGGGGGGCGGTGGGATCAGCCCCAGCATTTT TRBJ1-5 TRBV25-1 - 15 -
CASSESQGASDTQYF TGTGCCAGCAGTGAATCCCAGGGGGCTTCAGATACGCAGTATTTT TRBJ2-3 TRBV25-1 few 15 TRBD1
CASSLSSGPGYEQFF TGTGCCAGCAGCCTCTCTAGCGGACCTGGATATGAGCAGTTCTTC TRBJ2-1 TRBV7-3 few 15 TRBD2
CAWSAWKTNEKLFF TGTGCCTGGAGTGCTTGGAAGACTAATGAAAAACTGTTTTTT TRBJ1-4 TRBV30 few 14 -
CASSTGQGNEQYF TGTGCCAGCAGCACCGGACAGGGCAACGAGCAGTACTTC TRBJ2-7 TRBV7-3 - 13 TRBD1
CASSLIAGMKEQYF TGTGCCAGCAGCTTAATAGCGGGGATGAAAGAGCAGTACTTC TRBJ2-7 TRBV5-6 - 14 TRBD2
CASSSRTYNEQFF TGCGCCAGCAGCTCGAGGACCTACAATGAGCAGTTCTTC TRBJ2-1 TRBV5-1 - 13 -
CAARDINEQYF TGTGCCGCACGGGACATCAACGAGCAGTACTTC TRBJ2-7 TRBV10-3 - 11 -
CASSHRLAGDNNEQFF TGTGCCAGCAGCCATAGATTAGCGGGAGATAACAATGAGCAGTTCTTC TRBJ2-1 TRBV4-2 - 16 TRBD2
CAISEQGNTEAFF TGTGCCATCAGTGAACAAGGGAACACTGAAGCTTTCTTT TRBJ1-1 TRBV10-3 few 13 -
CASSLTSGTETQYF TGTGCCAGCAGTTTAACCTCGGGGACGGAGACCCAGTACTTC TRBJ2-5 TRBV7-2 few 14 -
CASSLQANYEQYF TGTGCCAGCAGCTTACAGGCCAACTACGAGCAGTACTTC TRBJ2-7 TRBV7-2 - 13 -
CASSGVRGNYGYTF TGTGCCAGCAGCGGAGTACGGGGTAACTATGGCTACACCTTC TRBJ1-2 TRBV9 once 14 -
CASSPGTGTQQYF TGTGCCAGCAGCCCCGGGACAGGCACCCAGCAGTACTTC TRBJ2-7 TRBV11-2 - 13 TRBD1
CSASKVHEQFF TGCAGTGCTAGCAAGGTCCATGAGCAGTTCTTC TRBJ2-1 TRBV20-1 - 11 -
CAISGRNTGETQYF TGTGCCATCAGTGGACGAAATACAGGAGAGACCCAGTACTTC TRBJ2-5 TRBV10-3 - 14 -
CSVGTGLGSNYGYTF TGCAGCGTTGGGACAGGACTAGGATCTAACTATGGCTACACCTTC TRBJ1-2 TRBV29-1 few 15 TRBD1
CAISETDTETQYF TGTGCCATCAGTGAGACAGACACGGAGACCCAGTACTTC TRBJ2-5 TRBV10-3 - 13 -
CASGPGVSHGYTF TGTGCCAGCGGTCCAGGGGTCTCCCATGGCTACACCTTC TRBJ1-2 TRBV7-2 - 13 -
CASSRDRGDIQYF TGTGCCAGCAGCCGGGACAGGGGTGACATTCAGTACTTC TRBJ2-4 TRBV7-7 few 13 TRBD1
CASSSDRVGETQYF TGTGCCAGCAGCTCGGACAGGGTCGGCGAGACCCAGTACTTC TRBJ2-5 TRBV5-4 - 14 TRBD1
CAWKKTSVYNEQFF TGTGCCTGGAAAAAGACTAGCGTATACAATGAGCAGTTCTTC TRBJ2-1 TRBV30 - 14 TRBD2
CASSLSDTDTQYF TGCGCCAGCAGCTTGTCGGACACAGATACGCAGTATTTT TRBJ2-3 TRBV5-1 - 13 -